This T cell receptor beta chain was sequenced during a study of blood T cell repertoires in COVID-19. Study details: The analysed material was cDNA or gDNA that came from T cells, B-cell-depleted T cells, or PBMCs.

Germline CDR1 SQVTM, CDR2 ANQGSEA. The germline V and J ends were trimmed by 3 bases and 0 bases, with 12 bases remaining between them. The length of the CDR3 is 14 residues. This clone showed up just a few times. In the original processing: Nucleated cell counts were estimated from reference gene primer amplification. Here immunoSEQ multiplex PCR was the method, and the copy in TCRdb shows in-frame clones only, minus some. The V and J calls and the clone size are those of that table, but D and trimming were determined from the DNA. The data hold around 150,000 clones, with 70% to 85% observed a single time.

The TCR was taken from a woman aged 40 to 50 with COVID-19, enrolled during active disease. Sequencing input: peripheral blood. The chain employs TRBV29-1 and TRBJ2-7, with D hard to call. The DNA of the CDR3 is TGCAGCGTTGATGCTTATCCCAGCTCCTACGAGCAGTACTTC. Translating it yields CSVDAYPSSYEQYF.